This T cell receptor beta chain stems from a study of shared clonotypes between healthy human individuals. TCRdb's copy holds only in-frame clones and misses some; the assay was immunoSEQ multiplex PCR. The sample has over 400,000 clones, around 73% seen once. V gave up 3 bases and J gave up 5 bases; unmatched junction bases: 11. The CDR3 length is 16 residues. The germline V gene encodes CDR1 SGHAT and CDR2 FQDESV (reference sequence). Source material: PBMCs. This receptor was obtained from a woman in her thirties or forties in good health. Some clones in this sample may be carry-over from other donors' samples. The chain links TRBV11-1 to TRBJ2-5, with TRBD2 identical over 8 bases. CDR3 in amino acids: CASSFPGSGAVETQYF. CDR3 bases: TGTGCCAGCAGCTTCCCGGGTAGCGGGGCTGTGGAGACCCAGTACTTC.